This T cell receptor beta chain appears in the sequencing data of a study of T cell responses to AZD1222 COVID-19 vaccine (dated by TCRdb to the early 2020s). With regard to the full study: Because spike-specific TCR depth and breadth did not differ between the two schedules, AZD1222 recipients who got a second dose at roughly 4 weeks were pooled with those who got a second dose at roughly 12 weeks. Trial participants were enrolled by age into 18-55, 56-69 and 70-plus year subgroups, with approximately 150, 28 and 58 TCR-sequenced participants respectively. TCR sequencing was performed for about 250 trial participants, of whom around 210 were given two doses of AZD1222 and approximately 26 were given two doses of MenACWY control vaccine.

Points on this clone: The target of this receptor is not known. Per-base quality was not reported, and no clone a single base away is much larger than it.

What the authors observed across the whole study: Conclusions about previously exposed vaccinees were limited because only six AZD1222 recipients were SARS-CoV-2 seropositive at baseline. Reportedly, close to half of the unique spike-specific TCRs recognized epitopes lying outside the regions that are mutated in the B.1.351 and B.1.1.7 variants. Vaccine-associated CD4 TCRs spanned the whole spike protein, with dominant responses in regions 160-218 and 743-854. The 56-69-year group was small, and its depth increase did not reach significance, likely because of low power. After two AZD1222 doses, spike-specific TCR breadth and depth were significantly higher than at day 0 and than in MenACWY recipients. Most participants were white British and females outnumbered males, and the authors suggested that clonal diversity may have been underestimated. Because no day 14 peak-response samples were available, repertoires were characterized only after the peak T cell response.

The time point label here, explained by the study, means: baseline before first vaccination. Vaccinee samples were obtained from the UK trials COV001 and COV002, which included a single-blind randomized controlled phase 2/3 trial of AZD1222 (ChAdOx1 nCoV-19) in healthy adults. Trial participant PBMC samples were collected at day 0 and day 28 after the second dose for TCRbeta chain sequencing. The CDR3 regions of human TCRbeta chains were subjected to immunosequencing. The study's processing was this. Repertoire TCRs were matched against a reference library of SARS-CoV-2-specific TCRs generated with the MIRA antigen-specificity platform. Breadth was defined as the fraction of unique TCRs that were SARS-CoV-2-associated, and depth was defined as the fraction of total T cells that were SARS-CoV-2-associated. Using the MIRA data, each spike-specific TCR was assigned both to the spike region to which the TCR was reactive and to a CD4 or CD8 class. Log10-transformed breadth and depth values were compared by one-way ANOVA with Sidak's multiple comparisons tests. TCRdb limited this immuneACCESS table to in-frame rearrangements with V and J called. A share of clones is missing; checked studies link under half to unresolved V genes, and the rest is unexplained. That table furnishes V, J and clone size, whereas the DNA furnished D and trimming. The sample table lists about 120,000 clones, around 85% of them with a count of one. About 8.5% of the sample is taken by the ten largest.

The clonotype comes from an adult in good health. This specimen consisted of peripheral blood, obtained on day 0 of AZD1222 vaccination.

The nucleotides are TGCGCCAGCAGCCAAGATGACAGGGCTTACTATGGCTACACCTTC. Its amino acids are CASSQDDRAYYGYTF. The rearranged segments are TRBV4-1 and TRBJ1-2; the junction holds 7 bases that match TRBD1. For this chain, trimming is 0 bases at the V end and 3 bases at the J end, and the number of junction bases without a gene match is 4. The CDR3 starts with the cysteine, ends with the phenylalanine, and has 15 residues. The retained sequence is limited to the CDR3, 45 bases, with the frame set at the first base. The germline V gene gives CDR1 as MGHRA and CDR2 as YSYEKL.